The clone carrying this T cell receptor (beta chain) was seen a few times. What it binds is unknown. Germline trimming cut 5 bases from V and 2 bases from J; bases unmatched to any gene: 12. CDR1 SGHTA and CDR2 FQGNSA come from the germline V gene. The CDR3 has 17 amino acids. The data were obtained in a study of T-cell reconstitution after alpha-beta-depleted transplantation in children. Study conclusions and caveats: After one year, T-cell counts and TCRbeta diversity mostly came from new T cells. Some patients' high day-60 TCRbeta diversity was traced to surviving recipient T cells and thymic progenitors. About two months after transplant, alpha-beta T cells reportedly came from several hundred expanded graft clones.

Unique molecular identifiers were built into the TCRbeta library. In TCRdb, the PCR reads were re-called with MiXCR into one record per CDR3 protein. The table shows about a million distinct CDR3 sequences, with about 30% occurring only once. The sequenced sample was PBMCs, mostly from graft donor cells, obtained 360 days after TCRalphabeta/CD19-depleted stem cell transplant. This chain joins TRBV7-2 and TRBJ2-3; TRBD2 matches at 8 bases. This receptor was taken from a boy younger than two who had a stem cell transplant for SCID, so the T cells may come from the graft donor. DNA of the CDR3: TGTGCCAGCAGCCCAGGCACGCGGGGGGCCGCCACAGATACGCAGTATTTT. Encoded protein: CASSPGTRGAATDTQYF.